Presented here are 5 T cell receptor beta chains from one specimen sequenced in a study of identical twins. MiXCR, run by TCRdb on the 5' RACE reads, gives a single entry per CDR3 protein. The sample holds some 330,000 distinct CDR3 sequences; about 9% are singletons and the top ten take 8.5% to 10%. Sequenced: naive T cells sorted from blood. The receptors come from a woman aged 50 to 65 in good health.

The chain joins TRBV12-3 or TRBV12-4 to TRBJ2-3; D not certain. The CDR3 covers 15 residues. Trimming removed 5 bases at V and 2 bases at J, with 14 bases between. CDR3 sequence (DNA): TGTGCCAGCAGTCCTACCCTGCGGCACACAGATACGCAGTATTTT. This codes for CASSPTLRHTDTQYF.

This clonotype has a count of ten or more. The rearrangement joins TRBV7-9 to TRBJ2-3, with D possibly being TRBD1 (6 bases). The V gene's germline CDR1 is SEHNR and CDR2 FQNEAQ (reference sequence). CDR3 length: 16 amino acids. The ends were cut back, 1 base at V and 0 bases at J, with 11 bases in the middle. CDR3 sequence reads: CASSLDRVKSTDTQYF. CDR3 nucleotide sequence: TGTGCCAGCAGCTTAGACAGGGTAAAAAGCACAGATACGCAGTATTTT.

This clonotype was counted at least ten times. The rearrangement uses TRBV6-5 and TRBJ1-1; D gene uncertain. Germline V gives CDR1 MNHEY, CDR2 SVGAGI. The CDR3 contains 15 residues. V was pared by 6 bases and J by 1 base, with 15 bases between. The CDR3 DNA sequence: TGTGCCAGCAGGCTGGGCTCTTGGGGGAACACTGAAGCTTTCTTT. Its protein product is CASRLGSWGNTEAFF.

This clonotype showed up just a few times. The V and J genes are TRBV5-1 and TRBJ1-2; D is possibly TRBD1 (6 bases). The CDR3 runs 15 residues. The germline CDR1 and CDR2 sequences are SGHRS and YFSETQ. Trimming shortened V by 2 bases and J by 8 bases, and 19 bases separated the two germline ends. As DNA, the CDR3 is TGCGCCAGCAGCTTCGACGCTTCTCGGGGGCGAGGCTACACCTTC. This encodes CASSFDASRGRGYTF.

This clonotype was seen a handful of times. The gene calls are TRBV9 and TRBJ2-2; 9 bases match TRBD2. From germline, CDR1 is SGDLS and CDR2 YYNGEE. V shed 4 bases, J shed 4 bases, and the junction held 17 bases outside the gene matches. The CDR3 spans 19 residues. CDR3 coding DNA: TGTGCCAGCAGCAAAGGGGGTAGCGGGAGTAATCGGGTCACCGGGGAGCTGTTTTTT. This codes for CASSKGGSGSNRVTGELFF. The full variable domain, with the rest looked up from reference TRBV9 and TRBJ2-2, is DSGVTQTPKHLITATGQRVTLRCSPRSGDLSVYWYQQSLDQGLQFLIQYYNGEERAKGNILERFSAQQFPDLHSELNLSSLELGDSALYFCASSKGGSGSNRVTGELFFGEGSRLTVL.